Listed below are T cell receptor beta chains from one sample, sequenced in a study of cytomegalovirus exposure and HLA in healthy donors. Some clones are missing from TCRdb's copy, which holds only in-frame ones; the method was immunoSEQ multiplex PCR. Of some 180,000 clones listed, more than 65% are singletons. Sequenced material: PBMCs. Receptors were obtained from a woman aged 25 to 39 in good health and CMV-seronegative. Both conserved end residues are part of each CDR3. A D gene is named only where the DNA matches it firmly. The size field is filled for only some rows; it gives once, few, many or a size class.

j_call: TRBJ2-2
v_call: TRBV5-4
clone_size: .
d_call: TRBD1
cdr3_nt: TGTGCCAGCAGCCCGGACAGGGGATACACCGGGGAGCTGTTTTTT
cdr3_aa: CASSPDRGYTGELFF

j_call: TRBJ2-1
v_call: TRBV7-8
clone_size: .
d_call: .
cdr3_nt: TGTGCCAGCAGCCCACGACGGGACAATTACAATGAGCAGTTCTTC
cdr3_aa: CASSPRRDNYNEQFF

j_call: TRBJ1-2
v_call: TRBV7-8
clone_size: .
d_call: .
cdr3_nt: TGTGCCAGCAGCTCGGACACGACGATATCTAAGAACTATGGCTACACCTTC
cdr3_aa: CASSSDTTISKNYGYTF

j_call: TRBJ2-2
v_call: TRBV5-6
clone_size: few
d_call: TRBD1
cdr3_nt: TGTGCCAGCAGCTTGGTCGGACAGGCCGAATTAACCGGGGAGCTGTTTTTT
cdr3_aa: CASSLVGQAELTGELFF

j_call: TRBJ2-3
v_call: TRBV5-1
clone_size: .
d_call: .
cdr3_nt: TGCGCCAGCAGCTCTGTCTACCGGATGACAGACAGTGGCACAGATACGCAGTATTTT
cdr3_aa: CASSSVYRMTDSGTDTQYF

j_call: TRBJ1-4
v_call: TRBV9
clone_size: .
d_call: .
cdr3_nt: TGTGCCAGCAGCGTAGGACAGATTAATGAAAAACTGTTTTTT
cdr3_aa: CASSVGQINEKLFF

j_call: TRBJ1-1
v_call: TRBV29-1
clone_size: .
d_call: .
cdr3_nt: TGCAGCGCGGAGAGGGGGTCTGAAGCTTTCTTT
cdr3_aa: CSAERGSEAFF

j_call: TRBJ2-3
v_call: TRBV18
clone_size: .
d_call: TRBD2
cdr3_nt: TGTGCCAGCTCACCCCGCGGGGGGGCAACAGATACGCAGTATTTT
cdr3_aa: CASSPRGGATDTQYF

j_call: TRBJ2-2
v_call: TRBV9
clone_size: .
d_call: .
cdr3_nt: TGTGCCAGCAGCGTAGTGGGCAGGGGGGTTGACGGGGAGCTGTTTTTT
cdr3_aa: CASSVVGRGVDGELFF

j_call: TRBJ1-5
v_call: TRBV5-6
clone_size: once
d_call: .
cdr3_nt: TGTGCCAGCAGCCTACTGACAGAACCCGTGCGGCCCCAGCATTTT
cdr3_aa: CASSLLTEPVRPQHF

j_call: TRBJ1-1
v_call: TRBV7-2
clone_size: .
d_call: .
cdr3_nt: TGTGCCAGCAGCTTAGATATTTGGTCGCAGGGGACACTGAACACTGAAGCTTTCTTT
cdr3_aa: CASSLDIWSQGTLNTEAFF

j_call: TRBJ2-1
v_call: TRBV9
clone_size: .
d_call: TRBD2
cdr3_nt: TGTGCCAGTGGACTAGCGCTTTACAATGAGCAGTTCTTC
cdr3_aa: CASGLALYNEQFF

j_call: TRBJ1-1
v_call: TRBV27
clone_size: once
d_call: TRBD1
cdr3_nt: TGTGCCAGTGGACAGGGTAGGGGTACTGAAGCTTTCTTT
cdr3_aa: CASGQGRGTEAFF

j_call: TRBJ2-7
v_call: TRBV27
clone_size: .
d_call: TRBD1
cdr3_nt: TGTGCCAGCAGTTTAAGGACAGGGGCCTACGAGCAGTACTTC
cdr3_aa: CASSLRTGAYEQYF

j_call: TRBJ2-6
v_call: TRBV29-1
clone_size: .
d_call: TRBD2
cdr3_nt: TGCAGCGCCGGACTAGCGGGCTACTCTGGGGCCAACGTCCTGACTTTC
cdr3_aa: CSAGLAGYSGANVLTF

j_call: TRBJ1-3
v_call: TRBV4-3
clone_size: .
d_call: TRBD1
cdr3_nt: TGCGCCAGCAGCCAATCGAGGGGGGACAGGGGCTCTGGAAACACCATATATTTT
cdr3_aa: CASSQSRGDRGSGNTIYF

j_call: TRBJ2-2
v_call: TRBV25-1
clone_size: .
d_call: TRBD2
cdr3_nt: TGTGCCAGCAGTGCATTAGGGCGGGAGGGCTTGTCGGTCGGGGAGCTGTTTTTT
cdr3_aa: CASSALGREGLSVGELFF

j_call: TRBJ1-6
v_call: TRBV6-5
clone_size: few
d_call: TRBD1
cdr3_nt: TGTGCCAGCAGGAGAGGGACAGACCTTAATTCACCCCTCCACTTT
cdr3_aa: CASRRGTDLNSPLHF

j_call: TRBJ1-5
v_call: TRBV7-8
clone_size: .
d_call: TRBD1
cdr3_nt: TGTGCCAGCAGCTTAGGGACAGGGCTAGGTTATAGCAATCAGCCCCAGCATTTT
cdr3_aa: CASSLGTGLGYSNQPQHF

j_call: TRBJ1-5
v_call: TRBV15
clone_size: few
d_call: TRBD1
cdr3_nt: TGTGCCACCAGCAGAGATAGGGTAGGCAGGGGGGATCAGCCCCAGCATTTT
cdr3_aa: CATSRDRVGRGDQPQHF

j_call: TRBJ2-1
v_call: TRBV5-1
clone_size: .
d_call: TRBD2
cdr3_nt: TGCGCCAGCACCCTTAGCGGGCTGGGATACAATGAGCAGTTCTTC
cdr3_aa: CASTLSGLGYNEQFF

j_call: TRBJ1-2
v_call: TRBV28
clone_size: .
d_call: TRBD1
cdr3_nt: TGTGCCAGCAGTGTCCACACCGGGACAGGGAATGGCTACACCTTC
cdr3_aa: CASSVHTGTGNGYTF

j_call: TRBJ2-5
v_call: TRBV11-1
clone_size: .
d_call: TRBD2
cdr3_nt: TGTGCCAGCAGTCCCGGGACTAGCGGTTCGACCGGGACCCAGTACTTC
cdr3_aa: CASSPGTSGSTGTQYF

j_call: TRBJ1-2
v_call: TRBV12-5
clone_size: few
d_call: TRBD1
cdr3_nt: TGTGCTAGTGGGGAGGTCAGGGGGGACTATGGCTACACCTTC
cdr3_aa: CASGEVRGDYGYTF

j_call: TRBJ2-3
v_call: TRBV5-1
clone_size: few
d_call: TRBD1
cdr3_nt: TGCGCCAGCAGCACCCGGGACAGGGGGCCGAGAGATACGCAGTATTTT
cdr3_aa: CASSTRDRGPRDTQYF

j_call: TRBJ2-3
v_call: TRBV4-2
clone_size: .
d_call: TRBD2
cdr3_nt: TGTGCCAGCAGCCAAGGGGGGTTAGCGGGGGGGCTGGATACGCAGTATTTT
cdr3_aa: CASSQGGLAGGLDTQYF

j_call: TRBJ2-1
v_call: TRBV7-9
clone_size: few
d_call: TRBD2
cdr3_nt: TGTGCCAGCAGCTTAGGAGCGGGGGGCCCATACAATGAGCAGTTCTTC
cdr3_aa: CASSLGAGGPYNEQFF

j_call: TRBJ1-4
v_call: TRBV28
clone_size: .
d_call: .
cdr3_nt: TGTGCCGGAGACTGGACTCCTAATGAAAAACTGTTTTTT
cdr3_aa: CAGDWTPNEKLFF

j_call: TRBJ2-7
v_call: TRBV5-1
clone_size: .
d_call: .
cdr3_nt: TGCGCCAGCAGCCGAGGAACCCTACAGGGTCACAAGCAGTACTTC
cdr3_aa: CASSRGTLQGHKQYF

j_call: TRBJ2-7
v_call: TRBV7-3
clone_size: .
d_call: TRBD2
cdr3_nt: TGTGCCAGCAGCTTAGCTAGCGGCCCCTACGAGCAGTACTTC
cdr3_aa: CASSLASGPYEQYF

j_call: TRBJ1-1
v_call: TRBV18
clone_size: .
d_call: TRBD1
cdr3_nt: TGTGCCAGCTCACTTCAGGGACAGCTTAGGGGGAACACTGAAGCTTTCTTT
cdr3_aa: CASSLQGQLRGNTEAFF

j_call: TRBJ2-7
v_call: TRBV7-8
clone_size: once
d_call: .
cdr3_nt: TGTGCCAGCAGCTTTAAGGCAGGCTTCTACGAGCAGTACTTC
cdr3_aa: CASSFKAGFYEQYF

j_call: TRBJ1-1
v_call: TRBV5-1
clone_size: once
d_call: TRBD1
cdr3_nt: TGCGCCAGCAGCTATGGGACAGGGATGGGGAACACTGAAGCTTTCTTT
cdr3_aa: CASSYGTGMGNTEAFF

j_call: TRBJ2-7
v_call: TRBV2
clone_size: few
d_call: TRBD2
cdr3_nt: TGTGCCAGCAGACCCGGCGGCGGGAGCCCCTACGAGCAGTACTTC
cdr3_aa: CASRPGGGSPYEQYF

j_call: TRBJ2-7
v_call: TRBV5-6
clone_size: .
d_call: .
cdr3_nt: TGTGCCAGCAGCTTGGGGGCGGGGTTACGACGCGAGCAGTACTTC
cdr3_aa: CASSLGAGLRREQYF